This T cell receptor beta chain was retrieved from a study of CD8 T cells in ankylosing spondylitis. Overall study findings and caveats: Roughly eight highly homologous variants made up a TCR beta motif that seemed to typify ankylosing spondylitis blood. It was reported that disease-linked clones were significantly enriched in matched ankylosing spondylitis synovial fluid. CD8+ by phenotype, disease-linked clones were relatively rare in peripheral blood.

Trimming left V 0 bases short and J 3 bases short, with 8 bases between. The V gene's germline CDR1 is WSHSY and CDR2 SAAADI. This CDR3 spans 14 amino acids. Worth noting for this clonotype: Its target is not known.

TCRdb re-called the 5' RACE reads with MiXCR, one entry per CDR3 protein. This sample has over 700,000 distinct CDR3 sequences, with 15% to 20% found just once. The chain joins TRBV10-2 to TRBJ1-1; D gene ambiguous. Source material: blood, either unsorted or a sorted T cell fraction (not recorded which). This TCR came from a male donor with ankylosing spondylitis. CDR3 bases: TGCGCCAGCAGTGAGTCGAAAAGGGACACTGAAGCTTTCTTT. Translated: CASSESKRDTEAFF.